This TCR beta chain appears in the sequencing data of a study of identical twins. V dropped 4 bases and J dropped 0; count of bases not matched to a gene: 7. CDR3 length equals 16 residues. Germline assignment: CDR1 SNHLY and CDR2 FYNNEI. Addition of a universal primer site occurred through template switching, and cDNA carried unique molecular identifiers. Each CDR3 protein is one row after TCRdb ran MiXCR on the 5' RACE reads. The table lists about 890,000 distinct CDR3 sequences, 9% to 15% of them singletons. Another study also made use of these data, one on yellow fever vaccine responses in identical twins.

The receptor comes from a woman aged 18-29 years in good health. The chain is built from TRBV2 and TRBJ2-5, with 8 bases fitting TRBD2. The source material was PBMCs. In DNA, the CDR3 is TGTGCCAGCAGTGGGGTCGGGAGGGGGTACCAAGAGACCCAGTACTTC. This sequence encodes CASSGVGRGYQETQYF.